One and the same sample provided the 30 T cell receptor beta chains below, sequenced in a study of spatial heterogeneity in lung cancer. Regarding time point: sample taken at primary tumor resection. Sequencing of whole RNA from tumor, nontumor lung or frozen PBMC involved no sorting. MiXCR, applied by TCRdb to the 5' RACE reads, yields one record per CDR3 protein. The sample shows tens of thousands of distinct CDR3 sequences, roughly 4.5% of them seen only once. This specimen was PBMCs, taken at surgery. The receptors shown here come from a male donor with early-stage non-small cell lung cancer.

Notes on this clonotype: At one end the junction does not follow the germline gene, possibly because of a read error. CDR3 in DNA: TGTGCCGGCAGCCAAGATTACTTCGGAAAGACCCAGTACTTC. It translates to CAGSQDYFGKTQYF. The rearrangement uses TRBV4-2 and TRBJ2-5; D not resolved. CDR1 is LGHNA, CDR2 YNFKEQ, per germline. This CDR3 is built from 14 residues.

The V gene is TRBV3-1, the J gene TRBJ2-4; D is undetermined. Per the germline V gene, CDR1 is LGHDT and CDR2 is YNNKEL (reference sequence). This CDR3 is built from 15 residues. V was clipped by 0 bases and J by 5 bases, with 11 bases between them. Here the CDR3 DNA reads TGTGCCAGCAGCCAAGATTACAGACGGGAAAACATTCAGTACTTC. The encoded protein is CASSQDYRRENIQYF.

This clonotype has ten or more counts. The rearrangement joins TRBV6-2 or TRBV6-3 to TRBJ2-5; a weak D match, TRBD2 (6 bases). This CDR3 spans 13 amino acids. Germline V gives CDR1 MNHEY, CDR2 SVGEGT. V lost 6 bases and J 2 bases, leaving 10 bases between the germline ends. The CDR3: CASRRDSQETQYF. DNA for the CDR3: TGTGCCAGCAGGCGGGACTCGCAAGAGACCCAGTACTTC.

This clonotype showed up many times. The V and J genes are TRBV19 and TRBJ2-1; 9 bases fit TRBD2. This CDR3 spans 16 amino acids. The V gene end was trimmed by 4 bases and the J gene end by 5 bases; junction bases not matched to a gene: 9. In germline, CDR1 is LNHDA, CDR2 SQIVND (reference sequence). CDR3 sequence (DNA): TGTGCCAGTAGTAGGAGGCGAGCGGGAGGAAACAATGAGCAGTTCTTC. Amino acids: CASSRRRAGGNNEQFF.

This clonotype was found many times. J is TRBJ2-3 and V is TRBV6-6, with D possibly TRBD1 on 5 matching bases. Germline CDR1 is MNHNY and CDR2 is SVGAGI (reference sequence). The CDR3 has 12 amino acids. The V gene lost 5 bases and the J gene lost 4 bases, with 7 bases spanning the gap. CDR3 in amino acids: CASSPTADTQYF. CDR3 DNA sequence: TGTGCCAGCAGTCCGACAGCAGATACGCAGTATTTT.

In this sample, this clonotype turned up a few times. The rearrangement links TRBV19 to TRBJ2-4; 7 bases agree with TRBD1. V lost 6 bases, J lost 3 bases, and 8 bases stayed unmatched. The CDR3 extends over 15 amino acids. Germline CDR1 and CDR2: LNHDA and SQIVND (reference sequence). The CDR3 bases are TGTGCCAGTAGACCCGGTGGGGACAGCAAAAACATTCAGTACTTC. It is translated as CASRPGGDSKNIQYF.

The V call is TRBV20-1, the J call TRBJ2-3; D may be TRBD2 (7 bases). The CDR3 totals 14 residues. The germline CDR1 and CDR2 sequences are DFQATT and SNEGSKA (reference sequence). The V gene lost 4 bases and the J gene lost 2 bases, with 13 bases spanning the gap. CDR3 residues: CSAMRGRVTDTQYF. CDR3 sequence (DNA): TGCAGTGCTATGCGGGGGCGGGTCACAGATACGCAGTATTTT.

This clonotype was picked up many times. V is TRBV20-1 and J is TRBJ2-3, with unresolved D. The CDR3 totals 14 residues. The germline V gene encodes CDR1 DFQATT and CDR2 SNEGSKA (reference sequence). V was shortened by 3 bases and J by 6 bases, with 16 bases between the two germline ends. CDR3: CSASQRKGPDTQYF. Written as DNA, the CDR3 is TGCAGTGCTAGCCAACGAAAGGGCCCCGATACGCAGTATTTT.

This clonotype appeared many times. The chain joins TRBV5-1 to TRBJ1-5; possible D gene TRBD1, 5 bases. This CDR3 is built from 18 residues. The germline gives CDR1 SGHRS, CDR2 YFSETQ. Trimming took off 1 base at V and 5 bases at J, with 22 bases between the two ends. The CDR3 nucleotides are TGCGCCAGCAGCTTGCGGCCGACAGATCCGTCGGAGCATCAGCCCCAGCATTTT. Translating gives CASSLRPTDPSEHQPQHF. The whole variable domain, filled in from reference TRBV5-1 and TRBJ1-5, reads KAGVTQTPRYLIKTRGQQVTLSCSPISGHRSVSWYQQTPGQGLQFLFEYFSETQRNKGNFPGRFSGRQFSNSRSEMNVSTLELGDSALYLCASSLRPTDPSEHQPQHFGDGTRLSIL.

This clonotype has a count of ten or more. The CDR3 spells CASSLGGRPTDTQYF. The CDR3 nucleotides are TGCGCCAGCAGCTTGGGCGGGAGGCCCACAGATACGCAGTATTTT. V is TRBV5-1 and J is TRBJ2-3, with 8 positions matching TRBD2. CDR3 size: 15 residues. V shed 0 bases, J shed 2 bases, and the junction held 2 bases outside the gene matches. Germline CDR1 SGHRS, CDR2 YFSETQ. Complete variable domain (other parts from reference TRBV5-1 and TRBJ2-3): KAGVTQTPRYLIKTRGQQVTLSCSPISGHRSVSWYQQTPGQGLQFLFEYFSETQRNKGNFPGRFSGRQFSNSRSEMNVSTLELGDSALYLCASSLGGRPTDTQYFGPGTRLTVL.

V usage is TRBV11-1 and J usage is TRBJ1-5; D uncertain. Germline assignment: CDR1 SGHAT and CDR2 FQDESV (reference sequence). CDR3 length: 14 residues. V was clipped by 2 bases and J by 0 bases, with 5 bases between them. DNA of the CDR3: TGTGCCAGCAGCTTATTAGCTAGCAATCAGCCCCAGCATTTT. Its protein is CASSLLASNQPQHF.

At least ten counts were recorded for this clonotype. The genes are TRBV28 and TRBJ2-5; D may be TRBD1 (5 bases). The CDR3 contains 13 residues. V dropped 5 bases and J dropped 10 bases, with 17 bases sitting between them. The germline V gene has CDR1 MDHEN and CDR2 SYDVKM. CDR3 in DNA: TGTGCCAGCAGTCCCGGACAAGCCTGGGACCAGTACTTC. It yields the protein CASSPGQAWDQYF. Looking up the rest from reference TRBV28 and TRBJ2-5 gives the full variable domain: DVKVTQSSRYLVKRTGEKVFLECVQDMDHENMFWYRQDPGLGLRLIYFSYDVKMKEKGDIPEGYSVSREKKERFSLILESASTNQTSMYLCASSPGQAWDQYFGPGTRLLVL.

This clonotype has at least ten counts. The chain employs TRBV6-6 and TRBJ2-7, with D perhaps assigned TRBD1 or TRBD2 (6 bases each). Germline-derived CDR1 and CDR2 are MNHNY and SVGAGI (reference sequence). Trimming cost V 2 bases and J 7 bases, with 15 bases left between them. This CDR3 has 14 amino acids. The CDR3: CASSYRGQGDEQYF. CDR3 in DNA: TGTGCCAGCAGTTACCGGGGGCAGGGTGATGAGCAGTACTTC.

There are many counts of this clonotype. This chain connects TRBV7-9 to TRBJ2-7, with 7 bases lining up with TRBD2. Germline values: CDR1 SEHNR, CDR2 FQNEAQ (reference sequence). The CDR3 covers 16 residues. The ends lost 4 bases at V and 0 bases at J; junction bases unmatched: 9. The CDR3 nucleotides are TGTGCCAGCAGCTCACGACTAGCCTCCTACTCCTACGAGCAGTACTTC. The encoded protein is CASSSRLASYSYEQYF.

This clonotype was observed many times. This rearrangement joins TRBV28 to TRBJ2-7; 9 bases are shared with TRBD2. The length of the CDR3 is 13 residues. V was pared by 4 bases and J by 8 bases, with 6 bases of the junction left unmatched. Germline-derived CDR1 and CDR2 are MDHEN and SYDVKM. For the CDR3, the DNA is TGTGCCAGCAGTTCCGCGGGAGGGCTTAAGCAGTACTTC. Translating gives CASSSAGGLKQYF. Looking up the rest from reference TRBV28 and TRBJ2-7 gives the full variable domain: DVKVTQSSRYLVKRTGEKVFLECVQDMDHENMFWYRQDPGLGLRLIYFSYDVKMKEKGDIPEGYSVSREKKERFSLILESASTNQTSMYLCASSSAGGLKQYFGPGTRLTVT.

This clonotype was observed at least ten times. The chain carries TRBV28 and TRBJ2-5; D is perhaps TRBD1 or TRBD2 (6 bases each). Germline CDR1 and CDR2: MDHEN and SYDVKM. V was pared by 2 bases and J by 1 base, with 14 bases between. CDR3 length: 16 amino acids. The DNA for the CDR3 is TGTGCCAGCAGTTTAATTCGAGGGGGACTCCAAGAGACCCAGTACTTC. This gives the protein CASSLIRGGLQETQYF. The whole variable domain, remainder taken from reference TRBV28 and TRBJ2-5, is DVKVTQSSRYLVKRTGEKVFLECVQDMDHENMFWYRQDPGLGLRLIYFSYDVKMKEKGDIPEGYSVSREKKERFSLILESASTNQTSMYLCASSLIRGGLQETQYFGPGTRLLVL.

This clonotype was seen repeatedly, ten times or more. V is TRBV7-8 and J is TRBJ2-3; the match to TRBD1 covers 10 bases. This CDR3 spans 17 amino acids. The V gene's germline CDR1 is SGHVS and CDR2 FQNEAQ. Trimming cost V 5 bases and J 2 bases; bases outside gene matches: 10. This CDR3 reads CASSRLSRQGATDTQYF. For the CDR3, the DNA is TGTGCCAGCAGCCGCCTATCTCGACAGGGGGCCACAGATACGCAGTATTTT.

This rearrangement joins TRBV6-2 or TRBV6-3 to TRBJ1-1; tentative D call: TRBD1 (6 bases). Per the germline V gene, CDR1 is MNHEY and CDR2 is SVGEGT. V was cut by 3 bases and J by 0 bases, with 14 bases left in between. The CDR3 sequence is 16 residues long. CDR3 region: CASSYPWTAMNTEAFF. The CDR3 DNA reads TGTGCCAGCAGTTATCCTTGGACAGCCATGAACACTGAAGCTTTCTTT.

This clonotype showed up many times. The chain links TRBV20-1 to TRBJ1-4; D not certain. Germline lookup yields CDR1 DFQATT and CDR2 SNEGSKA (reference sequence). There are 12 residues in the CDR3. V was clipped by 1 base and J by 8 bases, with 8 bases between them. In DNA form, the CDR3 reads TGCAGTGCTAGAGGGCAAGGGGAAAAACTGTTTTTT. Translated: CSARGQGEKLFF.

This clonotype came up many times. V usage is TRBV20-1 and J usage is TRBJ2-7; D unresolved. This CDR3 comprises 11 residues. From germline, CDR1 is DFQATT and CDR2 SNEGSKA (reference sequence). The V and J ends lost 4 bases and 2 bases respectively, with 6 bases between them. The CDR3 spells CSATRPYEQYF. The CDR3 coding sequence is TGCAGTGCTACCAGGCCCTACGAGCAGTACTTC.

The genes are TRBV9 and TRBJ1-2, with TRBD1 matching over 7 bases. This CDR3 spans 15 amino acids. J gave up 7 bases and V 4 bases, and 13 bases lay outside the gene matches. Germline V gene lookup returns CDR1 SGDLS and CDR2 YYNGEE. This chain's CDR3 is CASSPQQGQISGYTF. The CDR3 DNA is TGTGCCAGCAGCCCCCAACAGGGGCAAATAAGTGGCTACACCTTC.

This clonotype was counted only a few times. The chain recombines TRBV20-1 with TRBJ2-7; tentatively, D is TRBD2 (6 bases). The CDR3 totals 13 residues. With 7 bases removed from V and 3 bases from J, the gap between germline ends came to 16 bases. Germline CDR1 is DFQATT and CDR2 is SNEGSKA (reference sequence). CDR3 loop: CSGLSGRYYEQYF. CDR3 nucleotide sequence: TGCAGTGGGCTCTCCGGGAGATACTACGAGCAGTACTTC.

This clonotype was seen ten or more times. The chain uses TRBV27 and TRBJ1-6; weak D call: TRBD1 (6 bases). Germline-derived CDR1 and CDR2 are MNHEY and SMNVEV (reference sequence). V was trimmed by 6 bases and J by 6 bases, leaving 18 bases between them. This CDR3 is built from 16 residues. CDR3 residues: CASSLLPTGANSPLHF. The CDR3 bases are TGTGCCAGCAGCCTACTCCCGACAGGAGCTAATTCACCCCTCCACTTT.

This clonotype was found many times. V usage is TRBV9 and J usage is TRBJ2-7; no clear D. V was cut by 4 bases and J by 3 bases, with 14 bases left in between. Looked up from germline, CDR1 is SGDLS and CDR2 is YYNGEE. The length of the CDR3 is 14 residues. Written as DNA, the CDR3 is TGTGCCAGCAGCTCACATGGACGCAGCTACGAGCAGTACTTC. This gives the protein CASSSHGRSYEQYF.

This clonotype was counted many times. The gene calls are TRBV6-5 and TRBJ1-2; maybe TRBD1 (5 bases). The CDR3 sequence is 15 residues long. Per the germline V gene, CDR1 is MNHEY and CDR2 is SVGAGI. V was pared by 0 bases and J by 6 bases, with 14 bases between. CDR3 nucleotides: TGTGCCAGCAGTTACTCGGGACGACAGAGCCATGGCTACACCTTC. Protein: CASSYSGRQSHGYTF.

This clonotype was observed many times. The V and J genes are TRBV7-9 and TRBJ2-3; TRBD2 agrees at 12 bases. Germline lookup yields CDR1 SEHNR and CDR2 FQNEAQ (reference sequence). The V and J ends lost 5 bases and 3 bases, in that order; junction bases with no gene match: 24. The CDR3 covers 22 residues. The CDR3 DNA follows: TGTGCCAGCAGCGCGTCGGGGATACTAGCGGGGGGCTCTCCCTTCTGGACAGATACGCAGTATTTT. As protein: CASSASGILAGGSPFWTDTQYF. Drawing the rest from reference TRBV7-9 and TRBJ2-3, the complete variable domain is DTGVSQNPRHKITKRGQNVTFRCDPISEHNRLYWYRQTLGQGPEFLTYFQNEAQLEKSRLLSDRFSAERPKGSFSTLEIQRTEQGDSAMYLCASSASGILAGGSPFWTDTQYFGPGTRLTVL.

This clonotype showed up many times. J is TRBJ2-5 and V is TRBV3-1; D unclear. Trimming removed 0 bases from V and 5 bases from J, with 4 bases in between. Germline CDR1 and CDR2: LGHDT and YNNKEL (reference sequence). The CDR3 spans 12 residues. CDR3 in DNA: TGTGCCAGCAGCCAAGAGAGGGAGACCCAGTACTTC. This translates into CASSQERETQYF.

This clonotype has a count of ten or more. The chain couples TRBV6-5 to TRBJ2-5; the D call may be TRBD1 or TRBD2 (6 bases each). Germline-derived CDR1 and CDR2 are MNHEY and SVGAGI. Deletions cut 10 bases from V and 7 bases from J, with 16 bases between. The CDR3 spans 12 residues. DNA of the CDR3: TGTGCCACGGGGACATCCGGGGGGACCCAGTACTTC. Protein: CATGTSGGTQYF.

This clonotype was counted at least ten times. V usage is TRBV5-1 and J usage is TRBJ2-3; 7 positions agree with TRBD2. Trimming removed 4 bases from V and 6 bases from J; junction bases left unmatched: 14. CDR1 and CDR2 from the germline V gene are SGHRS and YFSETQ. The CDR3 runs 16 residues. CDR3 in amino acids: CASSPPSGTTGDTQYF. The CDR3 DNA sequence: TGCGCCAGCAGCCCCCCCTCTGGGACTACCGGCGATACGCAGTATTTT.

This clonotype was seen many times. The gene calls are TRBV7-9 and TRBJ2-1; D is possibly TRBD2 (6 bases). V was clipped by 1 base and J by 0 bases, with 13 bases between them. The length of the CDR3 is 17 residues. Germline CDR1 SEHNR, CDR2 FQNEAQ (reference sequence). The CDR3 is CASSLGAGGNSYNEQFF. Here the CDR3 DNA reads TGTGCCAGCAGCTTAGGGGCGGGCGGGAACTCCTACAATGAGCAGTTCTTC.